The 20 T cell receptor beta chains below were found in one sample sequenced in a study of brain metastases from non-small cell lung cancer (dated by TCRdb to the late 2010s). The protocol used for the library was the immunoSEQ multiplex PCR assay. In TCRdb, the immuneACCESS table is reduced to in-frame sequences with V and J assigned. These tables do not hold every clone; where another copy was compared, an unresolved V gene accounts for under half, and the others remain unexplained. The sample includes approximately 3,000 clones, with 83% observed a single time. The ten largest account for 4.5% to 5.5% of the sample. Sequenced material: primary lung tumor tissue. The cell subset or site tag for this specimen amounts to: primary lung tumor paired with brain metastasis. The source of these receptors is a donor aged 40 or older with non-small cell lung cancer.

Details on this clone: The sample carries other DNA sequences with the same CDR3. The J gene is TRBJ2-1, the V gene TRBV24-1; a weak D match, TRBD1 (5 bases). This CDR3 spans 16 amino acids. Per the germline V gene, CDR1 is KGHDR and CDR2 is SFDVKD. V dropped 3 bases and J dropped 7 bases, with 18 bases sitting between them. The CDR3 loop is CATSDGLRVGDNEQFF. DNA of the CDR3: TGTGCCACCAGTGATGGGTTGAGAGTAGGGGATAATGAGCAGTTCTTC.

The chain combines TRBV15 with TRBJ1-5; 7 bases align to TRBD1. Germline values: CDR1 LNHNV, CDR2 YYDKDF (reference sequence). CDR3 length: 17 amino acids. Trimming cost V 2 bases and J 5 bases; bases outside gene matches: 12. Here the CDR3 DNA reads TGTGCCACCAGCAGACTAACTGGGACAGTAGCTTATCAGCCCCAGCATTTT. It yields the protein CATSRLTGTVAYQPQHF.

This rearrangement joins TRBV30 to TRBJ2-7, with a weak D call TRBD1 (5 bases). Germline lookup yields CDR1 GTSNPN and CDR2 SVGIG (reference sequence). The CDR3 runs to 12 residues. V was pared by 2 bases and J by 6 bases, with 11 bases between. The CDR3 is CAWSPGNFEQYF. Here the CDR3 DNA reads TGTGCCTGGAGTCCAGGGAACTTCGAGCAGTACTTC.

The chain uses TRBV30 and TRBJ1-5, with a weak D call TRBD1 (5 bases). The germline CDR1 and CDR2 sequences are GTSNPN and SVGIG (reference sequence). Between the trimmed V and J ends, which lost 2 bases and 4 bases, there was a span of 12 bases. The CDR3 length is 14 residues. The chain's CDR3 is CAWSTGGSNQPQHF. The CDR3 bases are TGTGCCTGGAGTACAGGAGGGTCTAATCAGCCCCAGCATTTT. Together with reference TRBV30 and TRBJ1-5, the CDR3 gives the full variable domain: SQTIHQWPATLVQPVGSPLSLECTVEGTSNPNLYWYRQAAGRGLQLLFYSVGIGQISSEVPQNLSASRPQDRQFILSSKKLLLSDSGFYLCAWSTGGSNQPQHFGDGTRLSIL.

CDR3 DNA sequence: TGTGCCAGCAGCTCCCGGACAGGGGTTAATGAAAAACTGTTTTTT. This translates into CASSSRTGVNEKLFF. The chain couples TRBV7-8 to TRBJ1-4; the match to TRBD1 covers 9 bases. The trim removed 4 bases at V and 4 bases at J, leaving 4 bases unmatched. Germline loops: CDR1 SGHVS, CDR2 FQNEAQ. This CDR3 is built from 15 residues.

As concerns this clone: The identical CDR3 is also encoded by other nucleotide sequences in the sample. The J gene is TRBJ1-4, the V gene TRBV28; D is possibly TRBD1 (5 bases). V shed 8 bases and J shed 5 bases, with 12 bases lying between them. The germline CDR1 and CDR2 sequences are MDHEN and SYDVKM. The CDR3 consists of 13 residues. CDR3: CASEEGTNEKLFF. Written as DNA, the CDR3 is TGTGCCAGCGAGGAGGGGACGAATGAAAAACTGTTTTTT.

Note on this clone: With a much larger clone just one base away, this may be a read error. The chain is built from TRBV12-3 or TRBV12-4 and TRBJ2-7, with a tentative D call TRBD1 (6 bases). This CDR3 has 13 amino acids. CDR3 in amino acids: CVSSFSGEGEQYF. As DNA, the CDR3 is TGTGTCAGCAGTTTTTCAGGGGAAGGTGAGCAGTACTTC.

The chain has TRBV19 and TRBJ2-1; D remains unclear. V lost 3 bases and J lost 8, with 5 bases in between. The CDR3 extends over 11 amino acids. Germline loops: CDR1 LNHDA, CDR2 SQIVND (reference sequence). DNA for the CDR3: TGTGCCAGTAGTATGTTGGATGAGCAGTTCTTC. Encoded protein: CASSMLDEQFF.

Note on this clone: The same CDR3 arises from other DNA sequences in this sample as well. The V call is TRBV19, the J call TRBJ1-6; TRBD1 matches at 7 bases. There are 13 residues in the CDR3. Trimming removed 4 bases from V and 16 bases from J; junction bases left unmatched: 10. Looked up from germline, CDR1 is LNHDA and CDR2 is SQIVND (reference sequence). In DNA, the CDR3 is TGTGCCAGTAGTAACCCAACTGGGACAGCTCTCCACTTT. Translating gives CASSNPTGTALHF. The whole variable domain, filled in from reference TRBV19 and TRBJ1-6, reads DGGITQSPKYLFRKEGQNVTLSCEQNLNHDAMYWYRQDPGQGLRLIYYSQIVNDFQKGDIAEGYSVSREKKESFPLTVTSAQKNPTAFYLCASSNPTGTALHFGNGTRLTVT.

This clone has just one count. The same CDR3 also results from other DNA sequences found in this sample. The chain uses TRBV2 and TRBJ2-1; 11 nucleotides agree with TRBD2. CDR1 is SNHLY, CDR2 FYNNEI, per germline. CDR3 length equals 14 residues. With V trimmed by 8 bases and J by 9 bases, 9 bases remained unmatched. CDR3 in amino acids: CASPGTSGVGEQFF. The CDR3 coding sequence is TGTGCCAGCCCCGGGACTAGCGGAGTCGGTGAGCAGTTCTTC.

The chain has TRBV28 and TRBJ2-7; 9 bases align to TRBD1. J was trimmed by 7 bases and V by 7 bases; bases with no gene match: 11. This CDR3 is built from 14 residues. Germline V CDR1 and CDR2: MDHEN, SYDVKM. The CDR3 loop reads CASIDGTGRREQYF. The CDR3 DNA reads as TGTGCCAGCATCGACGGGACAGGGAGGAGGGAGCAGTACTTC.

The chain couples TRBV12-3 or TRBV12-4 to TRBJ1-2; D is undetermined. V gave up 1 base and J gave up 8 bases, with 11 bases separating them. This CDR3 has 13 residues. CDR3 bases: TGTGCCAGCAGTTTAGGTTCGACCGGAGGCTACACCTTC. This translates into CASSLGSTGGYTF.

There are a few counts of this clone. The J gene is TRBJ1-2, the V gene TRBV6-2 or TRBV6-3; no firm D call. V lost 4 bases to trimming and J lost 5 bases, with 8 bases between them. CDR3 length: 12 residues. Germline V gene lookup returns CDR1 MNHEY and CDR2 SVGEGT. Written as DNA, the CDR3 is TGTGCCAGCAGTTTCGATGGGTATGGCTACACCTTC. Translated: CASSFDGYGYTF.

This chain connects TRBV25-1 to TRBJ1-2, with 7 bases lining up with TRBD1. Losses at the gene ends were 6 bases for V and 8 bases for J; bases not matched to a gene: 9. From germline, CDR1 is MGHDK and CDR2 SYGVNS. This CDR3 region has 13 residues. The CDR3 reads CASREGQRMGYTF. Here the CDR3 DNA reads TGTGCCAGCAGAGAGGGACAGAGGATGGGCTACACCTTC.

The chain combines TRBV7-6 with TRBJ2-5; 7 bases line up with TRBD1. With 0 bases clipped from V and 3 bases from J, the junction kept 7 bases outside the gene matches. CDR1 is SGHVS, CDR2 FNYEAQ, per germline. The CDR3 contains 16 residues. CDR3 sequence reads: CASSLARGIREETQYF. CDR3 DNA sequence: TGTGCCAGCAGCTTAGCCAGGGGGATCCGAGAAGAGACCCAGTACTTC.

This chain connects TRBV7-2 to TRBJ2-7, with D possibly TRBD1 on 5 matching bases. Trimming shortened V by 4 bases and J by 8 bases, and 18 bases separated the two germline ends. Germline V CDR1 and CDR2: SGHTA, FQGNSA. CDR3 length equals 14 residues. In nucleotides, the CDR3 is TGTGCCAGCAGCTCATCTATAGGGGTACAGCAGCAGTACTTC. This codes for CASSSSIGVQQQYF.

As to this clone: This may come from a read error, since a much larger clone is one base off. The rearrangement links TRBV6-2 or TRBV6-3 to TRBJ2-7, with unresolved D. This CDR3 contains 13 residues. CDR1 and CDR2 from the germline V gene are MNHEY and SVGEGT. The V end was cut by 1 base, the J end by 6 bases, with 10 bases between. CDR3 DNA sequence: TGTGCCAGCAGTTACTTTCCAGTAGGCGAGCAGTACTTC. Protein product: CASSYFPVGEQYF.

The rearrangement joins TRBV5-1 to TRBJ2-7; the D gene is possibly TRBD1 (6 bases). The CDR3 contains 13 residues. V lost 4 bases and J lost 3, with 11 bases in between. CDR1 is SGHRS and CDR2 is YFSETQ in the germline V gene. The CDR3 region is CASSRGQSYEQYF. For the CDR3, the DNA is TGCGCCAGCAGCAGAGGACAGAGCTACGAGCAGTACTTC.

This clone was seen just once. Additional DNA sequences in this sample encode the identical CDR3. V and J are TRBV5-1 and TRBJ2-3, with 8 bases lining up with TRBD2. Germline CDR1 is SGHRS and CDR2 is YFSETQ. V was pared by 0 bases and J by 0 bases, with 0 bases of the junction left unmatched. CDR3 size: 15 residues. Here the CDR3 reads CASSLAGGSTDTQYF. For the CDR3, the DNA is TGCGCCAGCAGCTTGGCGGGGGGGAGCACAGATACGCAGTATTTT.

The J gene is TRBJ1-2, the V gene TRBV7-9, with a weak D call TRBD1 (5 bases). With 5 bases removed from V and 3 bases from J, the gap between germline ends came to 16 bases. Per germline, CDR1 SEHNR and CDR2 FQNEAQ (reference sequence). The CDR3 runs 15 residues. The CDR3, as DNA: TGTGCCAGCAGCGTTCCCGGGACCCCCTACTATGGCTACACCTTC. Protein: CASSVPGTPYYGYTF.